This T cell receptor beta chain was captured in a study of human T cells and chemical hapten exposure. Germline V CDR1 and CDR2: LGHNA, YNFKEQ. The germline V and J ends were trimmed by 0 bases and 4 bases, with 25 bases remaining between them. The CDR3 spans 19 residues. In this sample, this clonotype turned up many times. Original processing methods: Sample-level TCR yields exhibited a median of approximately 96,000, with a range of roughly 20,000 to 750,000. TCRdb analysed the RACE reads with MiXCR anew, one entry per CDR3 protein. It is TCRdb's table, rather than the study itself, that gives the V and J calls and clone size. The repertoire consists of over 35,000 distinct CDR3 sequences, with roughly 3.5% occurring once and the leading ten covering 5.6%. The time point denotes: healthy volunteer bleed at 6 weeks. The starting material, unfractionated whole blood, was used for total RNA extraction.

This TCR was recovered from a human donor in good health. Some clones in this sample may be carry-over from other donors' samples. The gene calls are TRBV4-2 and TRBJ2-7; the D gene is possibly TRBD2 (5 bases). Input material: whole blood. In DNA, the CDR3 is TGTGCCAGCAGCCAAGATGAGGCGGTTCGCGTTTACGGCGGGTACGAGCAGTACTTC. Translating it yields CASSQDEAVRVYGGYEQYF.